This T cell receptor (beta chain) derives from a study of blood T cell repertoires in COVID-19. Study as a whole: From the United States, Italy and Spain came samples of acute and convalescent COVID-19. From T cells, B-cell-depleted T cells, or PBMCs came the material, which was cDNA or gDNA.

Method: immunoSEQ multiplex PCR; TCRdb's copy keeps in-frame clones and lacks some. This table holds roughly 190,000 clones, roughly four fifths found once. This clone was seen a few times. This CDR3 comprises 13 residues. The germline V gene encodes CDR1 GTSNPN and CDR2 SVGIG (reference sequence). The V end lost 0 bases, the J end lost 4 bases, and 9 bases lay between the germline ends. The source material was peripheral blood. The TCR comes from a woman between 35 and 50 years old with acute or convalescent COVID-19. The rearrangement links TRBV30 to TRBJ1-2; D remains unclear. In DNA form, the CDR3 reads TGTGCCTGGAGTGTAGCGTTTTTCTATGGCTACACCTTC. Amino acids: CAWSVAFFYGYTF.